The 21 T cell receptor beta chains given below trace back to one sample, sequenced in a study of shared clonotypes between healthy human individuals. The data were produced by immunoSEQ multiplex PCR, yet TCRdb's version contains in-frame clones alone and is incomplete. The sample records 2,500,000 or so clones, approximately 92% being singletons. Sequences were obtained from naive CD4+ T cells sorted from blood. Subset here: CD45RA+ positively selected. The source of these receptors is a man younger than 30 in good health.

The chain combines TRBV25-1 with TRBJ2-7, with D perhaps matching TRBD1 (6 bases). Germline loops: CDR1 MGHDK, CDR2 SYGVNS. The CDR3 sequence is 15 residues long. Trimming removed 7 bases at V and 1 base at J, with 17 bases between. The CDR3 DNA sequence: TGTGCCAGCACCCGGACAGCAAGTTCGTCCTACGAGCAGTACTTC. Translated, it gives CASTRTASSSYEQYF.

The chain joins TRBV6-6 to TRBJ1-2; TRBD1 might be the D (6 bases). V gave up 4 bases and J gave up 13 bases, with 22 bases separating them. Germline values: CDR1 MNHNY, CDR2 SVGAGI (reference sequence). The CDR3 has 14 amino acids. CDR3 sequence (DNA): TGTGCCAGCAGTTTATCCGGGACCCCAGGGGTTAGCACCTTC. This codes for CASSLSGTPGVSTF.

The genes are TRBV21-1 and TRBJ2-6; the tabulated D call, TRBD2, remains unverified against the DNA. TRBV21-1 is tagged as a pseudogene. This CDR3 comprises 15 residues. The CDR3 coding sequence is TGTGCCAGCAGCAAAGGGAGGGCTGGGGCCAACGTCCTGACTTTC. This codes for CASSKGRAGANVLTF.

V usage is TRBV5-8 and J usage is TRBJ2-7; tentative D call: TRBD1 (5 bases). This CDR3 has 14 amino acids. Germline assignment: CDR1 SGHTS and CDR2 YDEGEE. Trimming took off 2 bases at V and 7 bases at J, with 16 bases between the two ends. The chain's CDR3 is CASSFGLGVGEQYF. The CDR3 bases are TGTGCCAGCAGCTTTGGCCTAGGGGTTGGAGAGCAGTACTTC.

This sequence joins TRBV10-1 and TRBJ2-3; the match to TRBD1 covers 10 bases. Germline V lookup: CDR1 WNHNN, CDR2 SYGVQD (reference sequence). CDR3 length equals 15 residues. Trimming took 2 bases from V and 4 from J; bases not matched to a gene: 3. DNA for the CDR3: TGCGCCAGCAGTGAGGACAGGGGGCGAGCAGATACGCAGTATTTT. Translating it yields CASSEDRGRADTQYF.

The rearrangement uses TRBV25-1 and TRBJ2-4; D ambiguous. The CDR3 consists of 17 residues. Trimming pared 0 bases from V and 2 bases from J, leaving 14 bases between. Germline V gene lookup returns CDR1 MGHDK and CDR2 SYGVNS. Here the CDR3 reads CASSEYRPGLTKNIQYF. CDR3 nucleotides: TGTGCCAGCAGTGAATATAGACCGGGCCTAACCAAAAACATTCAGTACTTC.

The genes are TRBV10-3 and TRBJ2-1, with 7 bases aligning to TRBD2. The V gene end was trimmed by 3 bases and the J gene end by 7 bases; junction bases not matched to a gene: 12. Germline assignment: CDR1 ENHRY and CDR2 SYGVKD. The length of the CDR3 is 16 residues. The CDR3 is CAISELPGGLSNEQFF. The DNA for the CDR3 is TGTGCCATCAGTGAATTACCGGGAGGCTTATCTAATGAGCAGTTCTTC.

This chain links TRBV13 with TRBJ2-7; 7 bases are a match to TRBD2. Trimming removed 5 bases from V and 4 bases from J; junction bases left unmatched: 8. Germline V lookup: CDR1 PRHDT, CDR2 FYEKMQ (reference sequence). The CDR3 consists of 14 residues. The CDR3 spells CASSPRDYPYEQYF. DNA for the CDR3: TGTGCCAGCAGCCCTCGGGACTATCCGTACGAGCAGTACTTC.

The chain recombines TRBV10-2 with TRBJ1-2; no clear D gene. V was cut by 2 bases and J by 2 bases, with 3 bases left in between. This CDR3 has 12 residues. Germline V gives CDR1 WSHSY, CDR2 SAAADI. The CDR3 reads CASSEGNYGYTF. CDR3 nucleotide sequence: TGCGCCAGCAGTGAGGGGAACTATGGCTACACCTTC.

V and J are TRBV21-1 and TRBJ2-3; the D call TRBD1 from the table was never checked on the DNA. TRBV21-1 counts as a pseudogene. CDR3 length equals 14 residues. CDR3 DNA sequence: TGTGCCAGCAGCAAACTAGGGGGAACAGATACGCAGTATTTT. Translating gives CASSKLGGTDTQYF.

The table lists this clone with a count of one. V usage is TRBV11-2 and J usage is TRBJ2-2; no clear D. Germline-derived CDR1 and CDR2 are SGHAT and FQNNGV. The CDR3 covers 13 residues. Trimming cost V 5 bases and J 5 bases, with 9 bases left between them. CDR3 in amino acids: CASSLHQTGELFF. In DNA, the CDR3 is TGTGCCAGCAGCCTTCACCAAACCGGGGAGCTGTTTTTT.

The rearrangement links TRBV4-1 to TRBJ2-3, with 7 bases lining up with TRBD1. V lost 2 bases and J lost 6; bases outside the gene matches: 11. This CDR3 has 16 residues. Germline CDR1 reads MGHRA; CDR2 reads YSYEKL. DNA of the CDR3: TGCGCCAGCAGCCAACGCCCGGGACAGACGATTGATACGCAGTATTTT. Translating it yields CASSQRPGQTIDTQYF.

The sample holds one count of this clone. V gene TRBV12-2 combines with J gene TRBJ1-2. TRBV12-2 is deemed a pseudogene. There are 15 residues in the CDR3. CDR3 loop: CASRPTRRGGYGYTF. CDR3 in DNA: TGTGCAAGTCGGCCCACCCGCAGGGGAGGCTATGGCTACACCTTC.

A single count supports this clone. The rearrangement uses TRBV14 and TRBJ1-4; a weak D match, TRBD1 (6 bases). Trimming stripped 4 bases from V and 6 bases from J, with 18 bases between. This CDR3 is 16 amino acids long. Germline CDR1 SGHDN, CDR2 FVKESK. Written as DNA, the CDR3 is TGTGCCAGCAGCCCCTCCGGGGGCTGGAATGATGAAAAACTGTTTTTT. This gives the protein CASSPSGGWNDEKLFF.

J is TRBJ2-1 and V is TRBV2; no definite D call. The CDR3 extends over 12 amino acids. V shed 7 bases and J shed 6 bases, with 10 bases lying between them. CDR1 SNHLY and CDR2 FYNNEI come from the germline V gene. DNA for the CDR3: TGTGCCAGCAACGGCCGGATCAATGAGCAGTTCTTC. Translating gives CASNGRINEQFF.

CDR3 residues: CASSYTAGSYEQYF. In DNA, the CDR3 is TGTGCCAGCAGTTACACGGCAGGCTCCTACGAGCAGTACTTC. The chain uses TRBV6-5 and TRBJ2-7, with D unclear. Looked up from germline, CDR1 is MNHEY and CDR2 is SVGAGI. CDR3 length equals 14 residues. The ends were cut back, 2 bases at V and 0 bases at J, with 8 bases in the middle.

On this clone itself: The same CDR3 arises from other DNA sequences in this sample as well. The chain couples TRBV29-1 to TRBJ2-7; D may correspond to TRBD1 or TRBD2 (5 bases each). The CDR3 is 12 residues long. V lost 2 bases and J lost 3, with 8 bases in between. The germline V gene encodes CDR1 SQVTM and CDR2 ANQGSEA. The DNA for the CDR3 is TGCAGCGTTGAAACAGGAGGCTACGAGCAGTACTTC. Amino acid sequence: CSVETGGYEQYF.

The chain carries TRBV4-1 and TRBJ1-4; TRBD1 is a possible D gene (5 bases). V shed 5 bases and J shed 2 bases, with 15 bases lying between them. Germline V CDR1 and CDR2: MGHRA, YSYEKL. This CDR3 is built from 16 residues. The chain's CDR3 is CASSINPGQTNEKLFF. The CDR3 DNA follows: TGCGCCAGCAGCATTAATCCGGGGCAGACTAATGAAAAACTGTTTTTT.

Details on this clone: The same CDR3 arises from other DNA sequences in this sample as well. The chain has TRBV5-1 and TRBJ2-4, with D possibly TRBD1 on 6 matching bases. The CDR3 loop spans 15 amino acids. The germline V gene encodes CDR1 SGHRS and CDR2 YFSETQ. V was shortened by 0 bases and J by 1 base, with 8 bases between the two germline ends. The CDR3 spells CASSLGQGAKNIQYF. The CDR3 nucleotides read TGCGCCAGCAGCTTGGGTCAGGGGGCCAAAAACATTCAGTACTTC.

This chain connects TRBV7-9 to TRBJ1-2, with a tentative D call TRBD1 (6 bases). CDR1 is SEHNR, CDR2 FQNEAQ, per germline (reference sequence). This CDR3 region has 14 residues. The germline V and J ends were trimmed by 2 bases and 7 bases, with 14 bases remaining between them. In DNA form, the CDR3 reads TGTGCCAGCAGCTTATTAGGGGGGCTTGGTGGCTACACCTTC. This encodes CASSLLGGLGGYTF.

The rearrangement links TRBV5-1 to TRBJ2-1; TRBD2 matches 9 bases. This CDR3 region has 15 residues. Germline loops: CDR1 SGHRS, CDR2 YFSETQ. After removal of 5 bases from V and 9 bases from J, the junction contained 12 bases not matched to a gene. The CDR3 region is CASRKGSGSDGEQFF. The DNA of the CDR3 is TGCGCCAGCAGGAAAGGTAGCGGGAGTGATGGTGAGCAGTTCTTC. The full variable domain, with the rest looked up from reference TRBV5-1 and TRBJ2-1, is KAGVTQTPRYLIKTRGQQVTLSCSPISGHRSVSWYQQTPGQGLQFLFEYFSETQRNKGNFPGRFSGRQFSNSRSEMNVSTLELGDSALYLCASRKGSGSDGEQFFGPGTRLTVL.